Listed here are 19 T cell receptor beta chains from one sample, sequenced in a study of shared clonotypes between healthy human individuals. TCRdb's table, derived via immunoSEQ multiplex PCR, lists solely in-frame clones and lacks some. The sample includes approximately 500,000 clones, around 73% of them seen just once. Sequencing was carried out using PBMCs. These receptors originate from a woman aged 40 to 55 in good health. Some clones in this sample may be carry-over from other donors' samples.

The chain recombines TRBV7-2 with TRBJ1-1, with no clear D. The length of the CDR3 is 14 residues. The germline V gene has CDR1 SGHTA and CDR2 FQGNSA. Trimming cost V 2 bases and J 0 bases, with 7 bases left between them. The CDR3 region is CASSLWQVNTEAFF. The DNA for the CDR3 is TGTGCCAGCAGCTTATGGCAGGTGAACACTGAAGCTTTCTTT.

This chain links TRBV6-5 with TRBJ1-3; tentative D call: TRBD1 (6 bases). The CDR3 consists of 16 residues. The germline V and J ends were trimmed by 3 bases and 0 bases, with 12 bases remaining between them. Germline CDR1 MNHEY, CDR2 SVGAGI. DNA of the CDR3: TGTGCCAGCAGTTATGGGGGGCAAAGCTCTGGAAACACCATATATTTT. It specifies CASSYGGQSSGNTIYF.

This clone has more than one count but fewer than ten. The CDR3 DNA is TGCGCCAGCAGCCAAGTTGGGGGAGAGACCCAGTACTTC. This encodes CASSQVGGETQYF. The chain is built from TRBV4-3 and TRBJ2-5, with D perhaps assigned TRBD1 or TRBD2 (5 bases each). Germline V gene data show CDR1 as LGHNA and CDR2 as YSLEER. This CDR3 is built from 13 residues. V dropped 1 base and J dropped 4 bases, with 7 bases sitting between them.

The gene calls are TRBV28 and TRBJ1-5; 8 bases line up with TRBD1. CDR3 length: 12 residues. V gave up 6 bases and J gave up 7 bases; unmatched junction bases: 2. Germline V gene sequence: CDR1 MDHEN, CDR2 SYDVKM. CDR3 sequence reads: CASRGQGQPQHF. The CDR3 DNA reads TGTGCCAGCAGAGGACAGGGCCAGCCCCAGCATTTT.

The CDR3 sequence is CSATTDYEQYF. The CDR3 coding sequence is TGCAGTGCAACGACAGACTACGAGCAGTACTTC. The chain links TRBV20-1 to TRBJ2-7; weak D call: TRBD1 (5 bases). V was shortened by 6 bases and J by 3 bases, with 9 bases between the two germline ends. The CDR3 is 11 residues long. Per the germline V gene, CDR1 is DFQATT and CDR2 is SNEGSKA (reference sequence).

The genes are TRBV23-1 and TRBJ2-1, with 7 nucleotides matching TRBD1. TRBV23-1 is an open reading frame whose function is uncertain. The V segment lost 3 bases and the J segment 3 bases; nucleotides outside the gene matches: 8. The CDR3 spans 16 residues. Here the CDR3 DNA reads TGCGCCAGCAGTCACCTCCCTTGGGACAGCTACAATGAGCAGTTCTTC. Its protein is CASSHLPWDSYNEQFF.

The V call is TRBV5-1, the J call TRBJ2-6; D gene uncertain. V was trimmed by 5 bases and J by 2 bases, leaving 8 bases between them. CDR1 is SGHRS and CDR2 is YFSETQ in the germline V gene. This CDR3 is 14 amino acids long. CDR3 sequence reads: CASSTDTGANVLTF. The CDR3 bases are TGCGCCAGCAGTACCGATACTGGGGCCAACGTCCTGACTTTC.

This clone was counted between two and nine times. The V gene is TRBV4-2, the J gene TRBJ1-5; D is ambiguous. The germline V gene has CDR1 LGHNA and CDR2 YNFKEQ. The CDR3 covers 13 residues. V dropped 3 bases and J dropped 5 bases, with 8 bases sitting between them. CDR3 residues: CASSQATDQPQHF. CDR3 DNA: TGTGCCAGCAGCCAGGCTACAGATCAGCCCCAGCATTTT.

The gene calls are TRBV5-8 and TRBJ2-5, with 8 bases matching TRBD1. The CDR3 extends over 15 amino acids. V trimming: 2 bases; J trimming: 5 bases; junction bases outside the gene matches: 8. From germline, CDR1 is SGHTS and CDR2 YDEGEE. CDR3 sequence reads: CASSLGTGLVETQYF. Written as DNA, the CDR3 is TGTGCCAGCAGCTTAGGGACAGGCCTCGTCGAGACCCAGTACTTC.

V usage is TRBV5-1 and J usage is TRBJ2-3, with 8 positions matching TRBD2. Trimming took 0 bases from V and 4 from J; bases not matched to a gene: 10. This CDR3 has 17 residues. Per the germline V gene, CDR1 is SGHRS and CDR2 is YFSETQ. The CDR3 protein is CASSLEGLGFISDTQYF. CDR3 in DNA: TGCGCCAGCAGCTTGGAGGGACTAGGCTTTATTTCAGATACGCAGTATTTT.

The chain couples TRBV5-1 to TRBJ2-5; D gene ambiguous. Germline V gene lookup returns CDR1 SGHRS and CDR2 YFSETQ. The germline V and J ends were trimmed by 0 bases and 5 bases, with 8 bases remaining between them. The CDR3 runs 13 residues. As DNA, the CDR3 is TGCGCCAGCAGCTTGGGGACCGACGAGACCCAGTACTTC. It translates to CASSLGTDETQYF.

The V gene is TRBV28, the J gene TRBJ2-7; 9 positions match TRBD2. J lost 5 bases, V lost 1 base, and 6 bases had no gene match. Per germline, CDR1 MDHEN and CDR2 SYDVKM. The CDR3 loop spans 15 amino acids. The DNA for the CDR3 is TGTGCCAGCAGTTTATCGGCGGGAGGGAGGGACGAGCAGTACTTC. It translates to CASSLSAGGRDEQYF.

The chain combines TRBV27 with TRBJ1-2, with 7 nucleotides matching TRBD1. The CDR3 consists of 15 residues. The J segment lost 8 bases and the V segment lost 5 bases, leaving 14 bases of the junction unmatched. Germline CDR1 reads MNHEY; CDR2 reads SMNVEV (reference sequence). CDR3 region: CASSPRQGMVRGYTF. CDR3 sequence (DNA): TGTGCCAGCAGTCCGCGACAGGGAATGGTGCGGGGCTACACCTTC.

The J gene is TRBJ2-6, the V gene TRBV18; weak D call: TRBD1 (5 bases). Looked up from germline, CDR1 is KGHSH and CDR2 is LQKENI. The CDR3 contains 14 residues. Trimming left V 5 bases short and J 3 bases short, with 8 bases between. CDR3 sequence reads: CASSKGVGANVLTF. In DNA, the CDR3 is TGTGCCAGCTCAAAAGGGGTTGGGGCCAACGTCCTGACTTTC. The whole variable domain, remainder taken from reference TRBV18 and TRBJ2-6, is NAGVMQNPRHLVRRRGQEARLRCSPMKGHSHVYWYRQLPEEGLKFMVYLQKENIIDESGMPKERFSAEFPKEGPSILRIQQVVRGDSAAYFCASSKGVGANVLTFGAGSRLTVL.

With respect to this clone: A much larger clone lies one base from this, so it may be a read error. This chain links TRBV15 with TRBJ1-1; D is possibly TRBD1 (5 bases). The CDR3 is 12 amino acids. V shed 5 bases and J shed 3 bases, with 7 bases lying between them. Germline-derived CDR1 and CDR2 are LNHNV and YYDKDF (reference sequence). CDR3 nucleotides: TGTGCCACCAGCGGGGGGTACACTGAAGCTTTCTTT. Translation gives CATSGGYTEAFF.

This rearrangement joins TRBV29-1 to TRBJ2-2; possible D gene TRBD1, 5 bases. V gave up 0 bases and J gave up 5 bases, with 7 bases separating them. Looked up from germline, CDR1 is SQVTM and CDR2 is ANQGSEA. This CDR3 spans 13 amino acids. The CDR3 here is CSVEDPGTGELFF. The DNA of the CDR3 is TGCAGCGTTGAAGATCCAGGGACCGGGGAGCTGTTTTTT.

The chain recombines TRBV28 with TRBJ1-5; D uncertain. The CDR3 is made up of 15 amino acids. Per the germline V gene, CDR1 is MDHEN and CDR2 is SYDVKM. The V end lost 2 bases, the J end lost 3 bases, and 11 bases lay between the germline ends. The CDR3 is CASSLGLTPNQPQHF. The CDR3 DNA reads TGTGCCAGCAGTTTAGGGCTTACCCCCAATCAGCCCCAGCATTTT.

The chain is built from TRBV25-1 and TRBJ2-7, with D perhaps matching TRBD2 (6 bases). Trimming left V 4 bases short and J 3 bases short, with 13 bases between. CDR3 length equals 14 residues. Germline V gene data show CDR1 as MGHDK and CDR2 as SYGVNS. The CDR3 sequence is CASSGSGGVYEQYF. For the CDR3, the DNA is TGTGCCAGCAGTGGTAGCGGAGGGGTCTACGAGCAGTACTTC.

The V gene is TRBV2, the J gene TRBJ2-5; tentatively, D is TRBD1 or TRBD2 (5 bases each). Germline CDR1 and CDR2: SNHLY and FYNNEI. CDR3 length equals 12 residues. Deletions cut 6 bases from V and 12 bases from J, with 17 bases between. The CDR3 spells CASSPEIGAKYF. DNA of the CDR3: TGTGCCAGCAGCCCAGAAATCGGGGCCAAGTACTTC.